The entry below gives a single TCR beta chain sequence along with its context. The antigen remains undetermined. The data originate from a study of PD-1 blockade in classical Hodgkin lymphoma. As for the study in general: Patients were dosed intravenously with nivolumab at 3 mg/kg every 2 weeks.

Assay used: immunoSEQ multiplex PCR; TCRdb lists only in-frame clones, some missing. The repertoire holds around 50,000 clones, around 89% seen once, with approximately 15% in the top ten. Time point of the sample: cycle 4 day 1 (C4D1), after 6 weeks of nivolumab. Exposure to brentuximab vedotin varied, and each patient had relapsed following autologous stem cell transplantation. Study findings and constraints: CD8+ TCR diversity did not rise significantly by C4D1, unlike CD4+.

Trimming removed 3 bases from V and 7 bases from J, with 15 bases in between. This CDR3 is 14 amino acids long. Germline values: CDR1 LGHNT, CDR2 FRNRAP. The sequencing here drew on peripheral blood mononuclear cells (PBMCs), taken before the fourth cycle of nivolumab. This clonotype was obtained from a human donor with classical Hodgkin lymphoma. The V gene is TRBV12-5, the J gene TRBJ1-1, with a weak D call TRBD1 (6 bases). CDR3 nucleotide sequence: TGTGCTAGTGGTTTTTTAGTGGGACATATTGAAGCTTTCTTT. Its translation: CASGFLVGHIEAFF.